A selection of T cell receptor beta chains follows, all from one sample in a study of shared clonotypes between healthy human individuals. TCRdb's copy holds only in-frame clones and misses some; the assay was immunoSEQ multiplex PCR. The sample carries hundreds of thousands of clones, around 78% recorded once. Material: PBMCs. These TCRs come from a woman in her forties in good health. Some clones in this sample may be carry-over from other donors' samples. CDR3s include the opening cysteine and the closing phenylalanine or tryptophan. A D gene is named only where the DNA matches it firmly. Expanded clones get a size class; other rows say once, few or many, or leave the size out.

d_call | clone_size | j_call | v_call | cdr3_nt | cdr3_aa
TRBD1 | NA | TRBJ2-5 | TRBV18 | TGTGCCAGCTCACCACCGGACAGGAGGGAGACCCAGTACTTC | CASSPPDRRETQYF
NA | NA | TRBJ2-1 | TRBV5-1 | TGCGCCAGCAGCTTAGGACTTTATGAGCAGTTCTTC | CASSLGLYEQFF
TRBD1 | NA | TRBJ2-1 | TRBV2 | TGTGCCAGCAGCCACGGACAGGGGCTCAATGAGCAGTTCTTC | CASSHGQGLNEQFF
TRBD1 | once | TRBJ1-2 | TRBV7-9 | TGTGCCAGCAGCATCACCGGGACAGAAGTCTCCTATGGCTACACCTTC | CASSITGTEVSYGYTF
NA | NA | TRBJ1-1 | TRBV7-6 | TGTGCCAGCAGCTTAGGGTCGAATATGAACACTGAAGCTTTCTTT | CASSLGSNMNTEAFF
NA | few | TRBJ1-2 | TRBV7-2 | TGTGCCAGCAGCTTAAGCGTACAGGCTAGCTATGGCTACACCTTC | CASSLSVQASYGYTF
NA | NA | TRBJ2-1 | TRBV7-7 | TGTGCTAGCAGCTTAGGGCCCGTGGGAGATGAGCAGTTCTTC | CASSLGPVGDEQFF
TRBD1 | NA | TRBJ2-2 | TRBV18 | TGTGCCAGCTCACCACCGGGACAGGGGGAAGCCGGGGAGCTGTTTTTT | CASSPPGQGEAGELFF
NA | many | TRBJ2-1 | TRBV5-4 | TGTGCCAGCAGCTTAGTTCCAGAGGCCTACAATGAGCAGTTCTTC | CASSLVPEAYNEQFF
TRBD2 | NA | TRBJ2-1 | TRBV7-3 | TGTGCCAGCAGCTTAATGGGACTAGCGGGAGCGGGTGAGCAGTTCTTC | CASSLMGLAGAGEQFF
NA | NA | TRBJ1-1 | TRBV30 | TGTGCCTGGAGTGTACATCGGGAGGGGAACACTGAAGCTTTCTTT | CAWSVHREGNTEAFF
TRBD1 | NA | TRBJ1-2 | TRBV4-2 | TGTGCCAGCAGCCAAACCTACTTACGGGACAGATCGTATGGCTACACCTTC | CASSQTYLRDRSYGYTF
TRBD2 | NA | TRBJ2-3 | TRBV6-1 | TGTGCCAGCAGTGAAGGGGCGGGAGCGGCAGATACGCAGTATTTT | CASSEGAGAADTQYF
NA | NA | TRBJ1-5 | TRBV30 | TGTGCCTGGAGTGTTTCTCTCGGTGGGCCCCAGCATTTT | CAWSVSLGGPQHF
TRBD1 | NA | TRBJ2-3 | TRBV5-1 | TGCGCCAGCAGTAAGGGCGACTGGGACAGATTGGCAGATACGCAGTATTTT | CASSKGDWDRLADTQYF
NA | NA | TRBJ1-1 | TRBV7-9 | TGTGCCAGCAGCTTAAAGGGTTCGGGGGGCACTGAAGCTTTCTTT | CASSLKGSGGTEAFF
NA | NA | TRBJ1-1 | TRBV7-2 | TGTGCCAGCAGCTTAGTGAGGGGCCCGGGTCGGGCTGAAGCTTTCTTT | CASSLVRGPGRAEAFF
NA | NA | TRBJ2-7 | TRBV5-4 | TGTGCCAGCAGCCCATCACAGGGCTTGATAACCTACGAGCAGTACTTC | CASSPSQGLITYEQYF
NA | NA | TRBJ1-1 | TRBV9 | TGTGCCAGCAGCGTAGACAGATACCACACTGAAGCTTTCTTT | CASSVDRYHTEAFF
NA | NA | TRBJ2-5 | TRBV5-1 | TGCGCCAGCAGCTTGGGGGCGCGGGGCAAGACCCAGTACTTC | CASSLGARGKTQYF
TRBD1 | NA | TRBJ2-7 | TRBV5-4 | TGTGCCAGCAGCTTGCCAGGGGGCTACGAGCAGTACTTC | CASSLPGGYEQYF
TRBD1 | NA | TRBJ1-2 | TRBV20-1 | TGCAGTGCAGGACAGGGTCGGTACACCTTC | CSAGQGRYTF
NA | NA | TRBJ2-1 | TRBV7-2 | TGTGCCAGCAGCTTAGGAAGGTTCCACAATGAGCAGTTCTTC | CASSLGRFHNEQFF